The 32 T cell receptor beta chains presented below share a single source sample, sequenced in a study of T cells after yellow fever vaccination. TCRdb itself ran the 5' RACE reads through MiXCR, one entry per CDR3 protein. The sample has a few hundred thousand distinct CDR3 sequences; approximately 4.5% are singletons. The sequenced sample was PBMCs, obtained 15 days after the yellow fever booster vaccination. These receptors were taken from a man younger than 30 who received the YFV17D yellow fever vaccine.

Ten or more counts support this clonotype. CDR3 sequence reads: CSAKLSGPYGYTF. In DNA, the CDR3 is TGCAGTGCTAAGCTAAGCGGCCCCTATGGCTACACCTTC. V and J are TRBV20-1 and TRBJ1-2; D gene unclear. Per the germline V gene, CDR1 is DFQATT and CDR2 is SNEGSKA (reference sequence). CDR3 length: 13 residues. Trimming stripped 4 bases from V and 4 bases from J, with 13 bases between.

This clonotype was seen only a few times. The rearrangement uses TRBV12-3 or TRBV12-4 and TRBJ1-2; no clear D. The length of the CDR3 is 13 residues. Trimming stripped 6 bases from V and 4 bases from J, with 12 bases between. The CDR3 coding sequence is TGTGCCAGCAGCCCTATCCTAGGCTATGGCTACACCTTC. It yields the protein CASSPILGYGYTF.

This clonotype was seen at least ten times. The chain combines TRBV3-1 with TRBJ2-7, with D maybe TRBD1 (5 bases). CDR3 length equals 14 residues. CDR1 is LGHDT, CDR2 YNNKEL, per germline (reference sequence). Deletions cut 4 bases from V and 3 bases from J, with 13 bases between. This chain's CDR3 is CASSRGSPGYEQYF. CDR3 coding DNA: TGTGCCAGCAGCCGGGGCAGTCCTGGCTACGAGCAGTACTTC.

In this sample, this clonotype turned up many times. This chain connects TRBV7-2 to TRBJ1-1; 9 bases map to TRBD1. Germline assignment: CDR1 SGHTA and CDR2 FQGNSA. The CDR3 consists of 14 residues. The ends lost 4 bases at V and 3 bases at J; junction bases unmatched: 3. The CDR3 DNA sequence: TGTGCCAGCAGCTACGGACAGGGGCACACTGAAGCTTTCTTT. Protein: CASSYGQGHTEAFF.

This clonotype was counted ten times or more. V usage is TRBV5-1 and J usage is TRBJ2-1, with D unresolved. V lost 5 bases and J lost 8, with 14 bases in between. The CDR3 is 13 residues long. Germline V gene lookup returns CDR1 SGHRS and CDR2 YFSETQ. The CDR3 DNA sequence: TGCGCCAGCAGGCACTTTCTAGAAGATGAGCAGTTCTTC. This encodes CASRHFLEDEQFF.

This clonotype has at least ten counts. Here the CDR3 reads CASSYRTEETQYF. The CDR3 DNA sequence: TGTGCCAGCAGTTACAGGACTGAAGAGACCCAGTACTTC. This chain links TRBV6-2 or TRBV6-3 with TRBJ2-5, with D possibly matching TRBD2 (5 bases). Germline V gene lookup returns CDR1 MNHEY and CDR2 SVGEGT. Trimming pared 2 bases from V and 3 bases from J, leaving 7 bases between. The CDR3 runs to 13 residues.

This clonotype was recorded at least ten times. This chain joins TRBV28 and TRBJ1-1, with 8 nucleotides matching TRBD1. The CDR3 runs to 15 residues. The germline V gene has CDR1 MDHEN and CDR2 SYDVKM. Trimming cost V 3 bases and J 1 base; bases outside gene matches: 4. The CDR3: CASSFPTGANTEAFF. The CDR3 nucleotides read TGTGCCAGCAGTTTCCCGACAGGGGCGAACACTGAAGCTTTCTTT.

In its sample, this clonotype was seen many times. The chain combines TRBV10-3 with TRBJ1-4; D is possibly TRBD1 (6 bases). Germline V lookup: CDR1 ENHRY, CDR2 SYGVKD. The CDR3 spans 14 residues. Deletions cut 2 bases from V and 5 bases from J, with 9 bases between. This CDR3 is CAISERTDNEKLFF. In nucleotides, the CDR3 is TGTGCCATCAGTGAGCGGACAGACAATGAAAAACTGTTTTTT.

There are a few counts of this clonotype. The gene calls are TRBV15 and TRBJ2-2; D not resolved. V lost 0 bases, J lost 2 bases, and 7 bases lay in between. The germline V gene encodes CDR1 LNHNV and CDR2 YYDKDF (reference sequence). The CDR3 contains 15 residues. CDR3 in DNA: TGTGCCACCAGCAGAGAGGAGTTCAACACCGGGGAGCTGTTTTTT. Translated, it gives CATSREEFNTGELFF.

The chain has TRBV2 and TRBJ1-2; tentative D call: TRBD1 (5 bases). V shed 1 base and J shed 2 bases, with 17 bases lying between them. Germline loops: CDR1 SNHLY, CDR2 FYNNEI. This CDR3 region has 17 residues. Written as DNA, the CDR3 is TGTGCCAGCAGTGAAGGGCCTAGTGGCGGGGACAACTATGGCTACACCTTC. Its translation is CASSEGPSGGDNYGYTF.

This clonotype has ten or more counts. V gene TRBV7-9 combines with J gene TRBJ2-1; perhaps TRBD1 as D (5 bases). Trimming removed 5 bases from V and 13 bases from J, with 12 bases in between. CDR3 length: 11 residues. Germline values: CDR1 SEHNR, CDR2 FQNEAQ (reference sequence). The CDR3 is CASSPSQGQFF. The CDR3 DNA is TGTGCCAGCAGCCCGTCTCAGGGACAGTTCTTC.

This clonotype was seen only a few times. V is TRBV6-6 and J is TRBJ1-1; D ambiguous. The CDR3 is made up of 16 amino acids. Between the trimmed V and J ends, which lost 11 bases and 2 bases, there was a span of 24 bases. Germline CDR1 is MNHNY and CDR2 is SVGAGI (reference sequence). The CDR3 DNA follows: TGTGCCTCTACGAACCGCGGACTTTCCGAAAACACTGAAGCTTTCTTT. This sequence encodes CASTNRGLSENTEAFF.

This clonotype was seen ten or more times. V gene TRBV12-3 or TRBV12-4 combines with J gene TRBJ2-1; TRBD1 agrees at 9 bases. J gave up 5 bases and V 4 bases, and 6 bases lay outside the gene matches. The CDR3 runs 15 residues. CDR3 protein: CASSSGTGFNNEQFF. The CDR3 coding sequence is TGTGCCAGCAGTTCCGGGACAGGGTTCAACAATGAGCAGTTCTTC.

There are a few counts of this clonotype. V usage is TRBV18 and J usage is TRBJ1-1; 8 bases line up with TRBD1. V lost 6 bases to trimming and J lost 2 bases; unmatched junction nucleotides: 5. The length of the CDR3 is 14 residues. CDR1 is KGHSH and CDR2 is LQKENI in the germline V gene. The CDR3 loop reads CASSRDRSNTEAFF. The CDR3 DNA sequence: TGTGCCAGCTCTCGGGACAGGAGTAACACTGAAGCTTTCTTT.

The CDR3 reads CASSEEPYEQYV. DNA for the CDR3: TGTGCCAGCAGTGAGGAGCCCTACGAGCAGTACGTC. The chain uses TRBV2 and TRBJ2-7, with D uncertain. V was shortened by 3 bases and J by 2 bases, with 5 bases between the two germline ends. CDR3 length equals 12 residues. CDR1 is SNHLY, CDR2 FYNNEI, per germline.

The gene calls are TRBV7-8 and TRBJ2-3, with 8 positions matching TRBD1. This CDR3 contains 14 residues. Trimming at V came to 1 base and at J to 4 bases, leaving 1 base not matched to a gene. Germline V lookup: CDR1 SGHVS, CDR2 FQNEAQ. The CDR3 bases are TGTGCCAGCAGCTTAGAGACAGGGGCAGATACGCAGTATTTT. This sequence encodes CASSLETGADTQYF.

The chain carries TRBV2 and TRBJ1-4; D is unresolved. The V gene lost 2 bases and the J gene lost 4 bases, with 11 bases spanning the gap. The germline CDR1 and CDR2 sequences are SNHLY and FYNNEI. This CDR3 has 15 residues. CDR3 protein: CASSETRVVNEKLFF. The DNA for the CDR3 is TGTGCCAGCAGTGAAACCCGGGTGGTTAATGAAAAACTGTTTTTT.

V is TRBV4-3 and J is TRBJ1-1; maybe TRBD1 (5 bases). CDR1 and CDR2 (germline): LGHNA, YSLEER. This CDR3 is 13 amino acids long. V lost 1 base and J 6 bases, leaving 9 bases between the germline ends. The CDR3 sequence: CASSQGGVPEAFF. The CDR3 coding sequence is TGCGCCAGCAGCCAAGGGGGCGTCCCTGAAGCTTTCTTT.

The chain has TRBV5-4 and TRBJ1-2; possible D gene TRBD1, 6 bases. Looked up from germline, CDR1 is SGHNT and CDR2 is YYREEE (reference sequence). The V and J ends lost 5 bases and 6 bases respectively, with 14 bases between them. The CDR3 length is 13 residues. CDR3 bases: TGTGCCAGCAGAGAACAGGGAAAGGATGGCTACACCTTC. Translating it yields CASREQGKDGYTF.

Only a few counts were recorded for this clonotype. The chain recombines TRBV12-3 or TRBV12-4 with TRBJ2-5; no clear D. The CDR3 runs to 15 residues. With 5 bases removed from V and 5 bases from J, the gap between germline ends came to 18 bases. CDR3 loop: CASSASSGLSETQYF. Here the CDR3 DNA reads TGTGCCAGCAGTGCCTCTTCGGGCCTATCGGAGACCCAGTACTTC.

This clonotype appeared many times. The chain links TRBV6-6 to TRBJ2-7, with D perhaps given as TRBD1 or TRBD2 (7 bases each). Trimming cost V 4 bases and J 5 bases, with 18 bases left between them. Germline assignment: CDR1 MNHNY and CDR2 SVGAGI (reference sequence). The CDR3 totals 15 residues. For the CDR3, the DNA is TGTGCCAGCAGTTCCGCAGGGGGGGGCCGGAACGAGCAGTACTTC. Translated, it gives CASSSAGGGRNEQYF.

The chain uses TRBV5-1 and TRBJ1-2, with TRBD1 as a possible D gene (6 bases). Between the trimmed V and J ends, which lost 0 bases and 6 bases, there was a span of 9 bases. CDR3 length: 13 residues. Germline loops: CDR1 SGHRS, CDR2 YFSETQ. The CDR3 nucleotides are TGCGCCAGCAGCTTGGCACAGGGTGATGGCTACACCTTC. Its translation is CASSLAQGDGYTF.

This clonotype has at least ten counts. The chain combines TRBV7-2 with TRBJ2-5, with D unclear. Trimming stripped 1 base from V and 5 bases from J, with 11 bases between. Per germline, CDR1 SGHTA and CDR2 FQGNSA. The CDR3 runs to 14 residues. The CDR3: CASSLERQRETQYF. Here the CDR3 DNA reads TGTGCCAGCAGCTTAGAACGGCAGAGGGAGACCCAGTACTTC.

The V call is TRBV20-1, the J call TRBJ2-7; 10 nucleotides match TRBD2. The J segment lost 4 bases and the V segment lost 6 bases, leaving 12 bases of the junction unmatched. The V gene's germline CDR1 is DFQATT and CDR2 SNEGSKA (reference sequence). The CDR3 length is 15 residues. CDR3 nucleotide sequence: TGCAGTGCGAAGCGGGGGAGCGGGGGGGGTTACGAGCAGTACGTC. Translation gives CSAKRGSGGGYEQYV.

This clonotype was seen many times. V usage is TRBV6-5 and J usage is TRBJ1-1; D perhaps matches TRBD1 (6 bases). This CDR3 contains 13 residues. Germline lookup yields CDR1 MNHEY and CDR2 SVGAGI. V lost 6 bases and J lost 4, with 12 bases in between. CDR3 nucleotides: TGTGCCAGCAGGTGGGGGGCGGCCACTGAAGCTTTCTTT. Encoded protein: CASRWGAATEAFF.

This rearrangement joins TRBV4-3 to TRBJ2-3; the match to TRBD1 covers 7 bases. Germline V gene sequence: CDR1 LGHNA, CDR2 YSLEER. V trimming: 1 base; J trimming: 4 bases; junction bases outside the gene matches: 5. The CDR3 is 15 amino acids. The CDR3 DNA sequence: TGCGCCAGCAGCCAAGCAGTCCAGGGGGCAGATACGCAGTATTTT. The encoded protein is CASSQAVQGADTQYF.

The V call is TRBV7-2, the J call TRBJ1-2; D is perhaps TRBD1 (6 bases). The CDR3 contains 17 residues. V was shortened by 1 base and J by 6 bases, with 21 bases between the two germline ends. CDR1 is SGHTA and CDR2 is FQGNSA in the germline V gene. CDR3 protein: CASSLVPGGAMGDGYTF. CDR3 in DNA: TGTGCCAGCAGCTTAGTGCCTGGGGGGGCTATGGGAGATGGCTACACCTTC.

The chain recombines TRBV7-8 with TRBJ2-1; D possibly corresponds to TRBD2 (6 bases). Trimming cost V 3 bases and J 0 bases, with 15 bases left between them. The CDR3 extends over 17 amino acids. The germline CDR1 and CDR2 sequences are SGHVS and FQNEAQ. CDR3 region: CASSFGSGQSSYNEQFF. CDR3 in DNA: TGTGCCAGCAGCTTTGGAAGCGGGCAGAGCTCCTACAATGAGCAGTTCTTC.

The sample holds many counts of this clonotype. The V gene is TRBV6-5, the J gene TRBJ2-1; 7 bases map to TRBD2. CDR3 length equals 15 residues. In germline, CDR1 is MNHEY, CDR2 SVGAGI. Unmatched junction bases numbered 12, after V lost 9 bases and J lost 4 bases. Here the CDR3 reads CASGGGRSLYNEQFF. In DNA, the CDR3 is TGTGCCAGTGGGGGGGGGAGGTCCCTTTACAATGAGCAGTTCTTC.

The sample holds many counts of this clonotype. The V gene is TRBV20-1, the J gene TRBJ1-2; D call uncertain. This CDR3 spans 13 amino acids. Germline V gives CDR1 DFQATT, CDR2 SNEGSKA (reference sequence). V gave up 3 bases and J gave up 2 bases, with 10 bases separating them. CDR3 sequence (DNA): TGCAGTGCTAGGGGCCAGATAAACTATGGCTACACCTTC. This gives the protein CSARGQINYGYTF.

J is TRBJ2-3 and V is TRBV7-2; 8 bases fit TRBD2. Per the germline V gene, CDR1 is SGHTA and CDR2 is FQGNSA. V lost 3 bases and J lost 0; bases outside the gene matches: 2. This CDR3 is 15 amino acids long. The CDR3 region is CASSFVAGSTDTQYF. CDR3 coding DNA: TGTGCCAGCAGCTTCGTAGCGGGGAGCACAGATACGCAGTATTTT.

This clonotype has ten or more counts. This chain connects TRBV6-5 to TRBJ2-3, with 11 positions matching TRBD2. Germline V gene data show CDR1 as MNHEY and CDR2 as SVGAGI. CDR3 length: 14 amino acids. Trimming took 6 bases from V and 1 from J; bases not matched to a gene: 0. The CDR3 here is CASRTSGGTDTQYF. The DNA of the CDR3 is TGTGCCAGCAGGACTAGCGGGGGCACAGATACGCAGTATTTT.